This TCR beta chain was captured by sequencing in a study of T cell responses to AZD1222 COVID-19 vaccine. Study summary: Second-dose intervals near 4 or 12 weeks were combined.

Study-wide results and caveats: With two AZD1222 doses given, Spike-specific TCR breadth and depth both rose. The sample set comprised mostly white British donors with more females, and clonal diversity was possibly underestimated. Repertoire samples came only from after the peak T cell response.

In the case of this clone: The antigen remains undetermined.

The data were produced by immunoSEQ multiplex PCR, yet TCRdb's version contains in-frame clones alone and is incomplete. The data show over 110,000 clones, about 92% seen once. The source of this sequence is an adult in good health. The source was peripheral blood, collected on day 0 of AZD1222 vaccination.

CDR3 sequence: CASSPGGSLSYEQYF. The CDR3 DNA follows: TGTGCCAGCTCACCCGGGGGGAGCCTCTCCTACGAGCAGTACTTC. The chain couples TRBV18 to TRBJ2-7, with 7 bases identical to TRBD2. With 3 bases clipped from V and 0 bases from J, the junction kept 5 bases outside the gene matches. This CDR3 has 15 amino acids. Germline V CDR1 and CDR2: KGHSH, LQKENI.